The 18 T cell receptor beta chains below all came from one sample that was sequenced in a study of blood T cell repertoires in COVID-19. TCRdb's copy holds only in-frame clones and misses some; the assay was immunoSEQ multiplex PCR. The data show some 200,000 clones, approximately 80% seen once. Sample: peripheral blood. Receptors were obtained from a man aged 50-60 years with active or convalescent COVID-19.

This sequence joins TRBV2 and TRBJ2-1; possible D gene TRBD2, 6 bases. V lost 2 bases to trimming and J lost 4 bases, with 12 bases between them. The CDR3 is 15 residues long. Looked up from germline, CDR1 is SNHLY and CDR2 is FYNNEI. The CDR3 loop reads CASSEYGRGYNEQFF. The CDR3 bases are TGTGCCAGCAGTGAATACGGGAGAGGTTACAATGAGCAGTTCTTC.

V usage is TRBV27 and J usage is TRBJ2-3; 11 bases are a match to TRBD1. Germline V CDR1 and CDR2: MNHEY, SMNVEV (reference sequence). The CDR3 spans 17 residues. V was clipped by 5 bases and J by 4 bases; unmatched bases: 11. This CDR3 is CASSPLPPGQGADTQYF. The CDR3 coding sequence is TGTGCCAGCAGTCCCTTACCTCCGGGACAGGGGGCAGATACGCAGTATTTT.

The J gene is TRBJ2-3, the V gene TRBV11-2, with 7 positions matching TRBD1. This CDR3 region has 14 residues. Trimming took 6 bases from V and 4 from J; bases not matched to a gene: 7. Germline CDR1 reads SGHAT; CDR2 reads FQNNGV. CDR3 DNA: TGTGCCAGCAGGCCAGCTACAGGGGCAGATACGCAGTATTTT. Its translation: CASRPATGADTQYF.

The chain uses TRBV5-1 and TRBJ2-1; D uncertain. V was cut by 2 bases and J by 3 bases, with 9 bases left in between. The CDR3 has 14 residues. Germline lookup yields CDR1 SGHRS and CDR2 YFSETQ. The CDR3 here is CASSFGDVYNEQFF. CDR3 bases: TGCGCCAGCAGCTTTGGAGACGTCTACAATGAGCAGTTCTTC.

Comments on this clone: It is unclear where the CDR3 begins or ends on the DNA, so no DNA is shown, and the CDR3 is as TCRdb lists it. V gene TRBV19 combines with J gene TRBJ1-1; TRBD1 is taken as the D call from the table, unchecked against the DNA. From its first to its last residue, the CDR3 has 15 amino acids. Germline V gives CDR1 LNHDA, CDR2 SQIVND (reference sequence). The CDR3 is CASSILARGFTEAFF.

This chain connects TRBV5-4 to TRBJ2-2; a possible D gene is TRBD2 (6 bases). Trimming took off 3 bases at V and 1 base at J, with 13 bases between the two ends. This CDR3 comprises 16 residues. CDR1 and CDR2 (germline): SGHNT, YYREEE (reference sequence). CDR3 nucleotide sequence: TGTGCCAGCAGCTCCCCCGGGACTTTGAACACCGGGGAGCTGTTTTTT. The encoded protein is CASSSPGTLNTGELFF. Filled out from reference TRBV5-4 and TRBJ2-2, the complete variable domain reads ETGVTQSPTHLIKTRGQQVTLRCSSQSGHNTVSWYQQALGQGPQFIFQYYREEENGRGNFPPRFSGLQFPNYSSELNVNALELDDSALYLCASSSPGTLNTGELFFGEGSRLTVL.

The CDR3 coding sequence is TGTGCCAGCAGCGTAGCCCCCGACTACTACTCCTACAATGAGCAGTTCTTC. This encodes CASSVAPDYYSYNEQFF. The chain recombines TRBV9 with TRBJ2-1; a possible D gene is TRBD2 (5 bases). Germline assignment: CDR1 SGDLS and CDR2 YYNGEE. This CDR3 is built from 17 residues. V lost 0 bases to trimming and J lost 0 bases, with 13 bases between them.

CDR3 residues: CASSSQGWEGYTF. The CDR3 region has the DNA TGCGCCAGCAGCTCACAGGGATGGGAGGGCTACACCTTC. The gene calls are TRBV5-1 and TRBJ1-2, with D perhaps TRBD1 (6 bases). V shed 3 bases and J shed 8 bases, with 14 bases lying between them. The CDR3 extends over 13 amino acids. Germline CDR1 is SGHRS and CDR2 is YFSETQ.

This chain links TRBV4-2 with TRBJ1-1; D unresolved. Germline CDR1 LGHNA, CDR2 YNFKEQ. The CDR3 spans 13 residues. V was shortened by 0 bases and J by 9 bases, with 11 bases between the two germline ends. The CDR3 bases are TGTGCCAGCAGCCAAGAGCCCACCTGGCAAGCTTTCTTT. Translated: CASSQEPTWQAFF.

The rearrangement uses TRBV24-1 and TRBJ2-3; perhaps TRBD2 as D (7 bases). Trimming left V 6 bases short and J 4 bases short, with 19 bases between. Germline CDR1 and CDR2: KGHDR and SFDVKD. The CDR3 runs 16 residues. The chain's CDR3 is CATSQGVGGQADTQYF. In DNA form, the CDR3 reads TGTGCCACCAGTCAAGGGGTGGGGGGGCAAGCAGATACGCAGTATTTT.

The V and J genes are TRBV12-3 or TRBV12-4 and TRBJ1-2; a possible D gene is TRBD1 (6 bases). CDR3 length equals 12 residues. V lost 6 bases to trimming and J lost 8 bases, with 13 bases between them. CDR3 region: CASSTGGLGYTF. DNA for the CDR3: TGTGCCAGCAGCACGGGGGGGCTCGGCTACACCTTC.

This clone showed up just once. The chain links TRBV28 to TRBJ1-1; maybe TRBD1 (5 bases). Germline-derived CDR1 and CDR2 are MDHEN and SYDVKM. The CDR3 totals 12 residues. The V gene lost 8 bases and the J gene lost 3 bases, with 10 bases spanning the gap. CDR3 sequence reads: CASFRAHTEAFF. As DNA, the CDR3 is TGTGCCAGCTTCAGGGCTCACACTGAAGCTTTCTTT. The variable domain in full, completed from reference TRBV28 and TRBJ1-1, reads DVKVTQSSRYLVKRTGEKVFLECVQDMDHENMFWYRQDPGLGLRLIYFSYDVKMKEKGDIPEGYSVSREKKERFSLILESASTNQTSMYLCASFRAHTEAFFGQGTRLTVV.

V and J are TRBV7-2 and TRBJ2-2; possible D gene TRBD1, 5 bases. CDR3 size: 13 residues. The V gene lost 5 bases and the J gene lost 4 bases, with 8 bases spanning the gap. CDR1 and CDR2 (germline): SGHTA, FQGNSA. The CDR3 DNA reads TGTGCCAGCAGCAGGACACCCACCGGGGAGCTGTTTTTT. This codes for CASSRTPTGELFF.

The chain recombines TRBV3-1 (or the pseudogene TRBV3-2) with TRBJ2-1; TRBD2 matches 9 bases. With V trimmed by 1 base and J by 4 bases, 2 bases remained unmatched. Germline CDR1 is LGHDT and CDR2 is YNNKEL (reference sequence). This CDR3 spans 15 amino acids. CDR3 region: CASSQGLAGYNEQFF. Here the CDR3 DNA reads TGTGCCAGCAGCCAAGGGCTAGCGGGATACAATGAGCAGTTCTTC.

The chain recombines TRBV5-1 with TRBJ2-4, with D possibly TRBD1 on 5 matching bases. V lost 3 bases and J lost 0, with 28 bases in between. Germline V CDR1 and CDR2: SGHRS, YFSETQ. CDR3 length: 21 residues. CDR3 amino acids: CASSSTPRQTQLQLAKNIQYF. The CDR3 nucleotides are TGCGCCAGCAGCTCAACCCCGAGACAGACTCAACTACAATTAGCCAAAAACATTCAGTACTTC.

CDR3 in amino acids: CASTTRGGLAGAREQYV. The CDR3 nucleotides read TGTGCCAGCACTACCAGAGGTGGTCTAGCGGGGGCGCGGGAGCAGTACGTC. The rearrangement joins TRBV2 to TRBJ2-7; TRBD2 agrees at 10 bases. Germline-derived CDR1 and CDR2 are SNHLY and FYNNEI. Trimming cost V 7 bases and J 7 bases; bases outside gene matches: 19. The CDR3 spans 17 residues.

This clone was detected once. V gene TRBV30 combines with J gene TRBJ1-5; perhaps TRBD1 as D (6 bases). The CDR3 covers 16 residues. V gave up 0 bases and J gave up 3 bases, with 15 bases separating them. Looked up from germline, CDR1 is GTSNPN and CDR2 is SVGIG (reference sequence). In DNA form, the CDR3 reads TGTGCCTGGAGTGTCCCGGGGTGGGGGCTCAATCAGCCCCAGCATTTT. Its protein product is CAWSVPGWGLNQPQHF. Full variable domain (rest looked up from reference TRBV30 and TRBJ1-5): SQTIHQWPATLVQPVGSPLSLECTVEGTSNPNLYWYRQAAGRGLQLLFYSVGIGQISSEVPQNLSASRPQDRQFILSSKKLLLSDSGFYLCAWSVPGWGLNQPQHFGDGTRLSIL.

V is TRBV27 and J is TRBJ2-1; TRBD2 matches at 7 bases. The CDR3 loop spans 14 amino acids. Trimming cost V 2 bases and J 2 bases; bases outside gene matches: 0. CDR1 and CDR2 from the germline V gene are MNHEY and SMNVEV (reference sequence). The CDR3 nucleotides read TGTGCCAGCAGTTTAGCGGGGGCCTACAATGAGCAGTTCTTC. Translating gives CASSLAGAYNEQFF.